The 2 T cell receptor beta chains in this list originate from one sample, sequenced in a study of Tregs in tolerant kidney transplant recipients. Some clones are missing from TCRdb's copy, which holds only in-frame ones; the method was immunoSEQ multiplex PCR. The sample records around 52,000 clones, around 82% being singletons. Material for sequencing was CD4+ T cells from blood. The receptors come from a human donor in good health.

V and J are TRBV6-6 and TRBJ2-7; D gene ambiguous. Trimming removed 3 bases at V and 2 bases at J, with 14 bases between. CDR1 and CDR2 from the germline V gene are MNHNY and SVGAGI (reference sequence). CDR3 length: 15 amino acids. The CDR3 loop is CASSYNVDTTYEQYF. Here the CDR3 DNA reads TGTGCCAGCAGTTATAACGTGGATACCACCTACGAGCAGTACTTC.

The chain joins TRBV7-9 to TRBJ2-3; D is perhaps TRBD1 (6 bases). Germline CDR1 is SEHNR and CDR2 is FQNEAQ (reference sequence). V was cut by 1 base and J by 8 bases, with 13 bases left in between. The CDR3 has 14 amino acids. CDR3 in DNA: TGTGCCAGCAGCTTAGGCCAGGGGTACGCTACGCAGTATTTT. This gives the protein CASSLGQGYATQYF.